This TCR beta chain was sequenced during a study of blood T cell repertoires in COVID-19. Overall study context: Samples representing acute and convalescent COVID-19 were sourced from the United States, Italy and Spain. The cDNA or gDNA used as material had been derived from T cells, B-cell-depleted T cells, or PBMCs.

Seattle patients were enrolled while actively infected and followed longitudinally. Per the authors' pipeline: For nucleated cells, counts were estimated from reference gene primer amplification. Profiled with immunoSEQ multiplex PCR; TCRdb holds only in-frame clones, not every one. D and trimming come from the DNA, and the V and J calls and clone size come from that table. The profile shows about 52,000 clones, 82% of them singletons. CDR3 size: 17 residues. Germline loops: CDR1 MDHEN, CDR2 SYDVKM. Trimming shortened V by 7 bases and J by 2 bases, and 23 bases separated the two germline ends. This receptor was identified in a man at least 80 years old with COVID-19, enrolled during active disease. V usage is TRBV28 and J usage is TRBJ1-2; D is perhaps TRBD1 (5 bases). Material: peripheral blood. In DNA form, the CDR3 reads TGTGCCAGCACCCTCGGGGGGACGACTGCCCTAAACTATGGCTACACCTTC. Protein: CASTLGGTTALNYGYTF.